This T cell receptor beta chain derives from a study of CXCR3-negative and CXCR3-positive naive CD8 T cells (dated by TCRdb to the late 2010s). Turning to the overall study: In total, 110 million to 150 million TRB reads were obtained, corresponding to roughly 1.5 +/- 0.3 million reads per library. Data from 11 donors, pooled across two independent experiments, went into the diversity and physicochemical repertoire analyses. The TRBV-TRBJ cluster analysis covered naive subsets from several donors and memory cells from 3 donors.

From the cysteine up to the phenylalanine, the CDR3 has a length of 13 residues. No DNA appears here. The germline V gene (reference sequence) gives CDR1 as SEHNR and CDR2 as FQNEAQ. The instrument given in TCRdb is NextSeq 550. The Human TCR Profiling Kit (MiLaboratory) was used to make UMI-labeled 5' RACE TRB cDNA libraries. cDNA synthesis used the entire amount of extracted RNA, and PCR amplification then used the entire amount of cDNA produced. Libraries were prepared in parallel with an identical number of PCR cycles. On the authors' methods: With a minimum of two reads required per UMI, MIGEC and MiXCR pulled out about 50,000 +/- 9,200 unique UMI-labeled TRB cDNA molecules from each library. Each library averaged about 38,000 +/- 11,000 functional in-frame TRB CDR3 nucleotide clonotypes without stop codons. After downsampling to 5000 UMI-labeled TRB molecules per sample, diversity metrics such as normalized Shannon-Wiener and Chao1 were calculated in VDJtools. VDJtools computed clonotype-size-weighted physicochemical properties of the central five CDR3 residues: interaction energy, strength, volume and Kidera factor 4. The reads were reprocessed in TCRdb, with one entry per CDR3 protein sequence and no accompanying DNA. For this entry, the V and J calls and clone size follow TCRdb and not the study's own pipeline. In this sample's table one finds around 88,000 distinct CDR3 sequences. In total, the top ten clones hold around 0.82% of the sample.

In regard to this clonotype: It has no known antigen specificity.

What the study reported, not specific to this receptor: Because surface CD5, which is linked to self-reactivity in mice, was comparable between the naive subsets, TCR interaction strength was also inferred from the physicochemical properties of TRB CDR3s. Compared with CXCR3-negative naive cells, CXCR3-positive naive cells had TRB CDR3s with higher hydrophobicity (lower Kidera factor 4), lower energy, and higher strength and volume indices. Because CXCR3 expression was partially decreased after cryopreservation, freshly isolated PBMCs were used for most assays. Repertoire diversity was comparably high in both naive subsets but much lower in memory CD8+ T cells. Similar TRBV-TRBJ usage was shown by naive CXCR3-negative and CXCR3-positive cells from the same donor, whereas distinct patterns were shown by memory cells.

Each CD8+ T cell subset was flow-sorted in triplicate, with under 350,000 cells per subset placed directly into RLT lysis buffer. To exclude memory contaminants, naive CD8+ T cells were stringently defined as CD45RO-CCR7+CD27+CD95-. Peripheral blood mononuclear cells were isolated from buffy coats using standard density gradient centrifugation. A FACSAria III was used to flow-sort naive CD8+ T cells into CXCR3-negative and CXCR3-positive populations. An RNeasy Mini Kit was used to extract total RNA from the sorted cells. This receptor was obtained from a human donor in good health. Some clones in this sample may be carry-over from other donors' samples. This chain is built from TRBV7-9 and TRBJ1-2; TCRdb calls TRBD1, which cannot be checked without DNA. The sequencing sample was made of naive CXCR3+ CD8+ T cells from blood. Sample cell subset or site, as interpreted from the label and publication: CD45RO-CCR7+CD27+CD95- naive CD8+ T cells expressing CXCR3 (TNR3+). The encoded CDR3 is CASSLAGVYGYTF.